This TCR beta chain was sequenced for a study of blood T cell repertoires in COVID-19. In the study overall: There were acute and convalescent COVID-19 samples, and they came from the United States, Italy and Spain. T cells, B-cell-depleted T cells, or PBMCs supplied cDNA or gDNA.

Sequenced by immunoSEQ multiplex PCR; TCRdb stores in-frame clones only, minus some. The sample yields around 260,000 clones, 75% to 90% seen once. V lost 1 base to trimming and J lost 2 bases; unmatched junction nucleotides: 4. CDR1 is SQVTM, CDR2 ANQGSEA, per germline. The CDR3 covers 16 residues. The J gene is TRBJ2-7, the V gene TRBV29-1; 14 positions match TRBD2. The source of this sequence is a woman aged 40 to 49 who had recovered from COVID-19. Source material: peripheral blood. The CDR3 nucleotides read TGCAGCGTTGAAGCGGGGACTAGCGGGAGTACCTACGAGCAGTACTTC. Amino acid sequence: CSVEAGTSGSTYEQYF.